Each of the 29 T cell receptor beta chains below was sequenced from the same sample in a study of Graves' ophthalmopathy and Graves' hyperthyroidism. The TCR beta CDR3 regions underwent amplification from RNA transcripts. Second-round multiplex PCR came after a first-round RT-PCR that employed HTBI primers. TCRdb re-analysed the multiplex PCR reads in MiXCR, keeping a single row per CDR3 protein. The sample lists around 1,200,000 distinct CDR3 sequences, 35% to 40% occurring once. The sample comprised peripheral blood or thyroid tissue (not recorded which). The receptors were sampled from an adult man with Graves' hyperthyroidism.

This clonotype was picked up one time. The V call is TRBV29-1, the J call TRBJ1-3, with 7 bases aligning to TRBD1. CDR1 and CDR2 (germline): SQVTM, ANQGSEA. The CDR3 has 13 amino acids. Trimming at V came to 7 bases and at J to 7 bases, leaving 10 bases not matched to a gene. The CDR3 region is CSADRASANTIYF. CDR3 nucleotides: TGCAGCGCTGACAGGGCGAGCGCGAACACCATATATTTT. The full variable domain, rest sourced from reference TRBV29-1 and TRBJ1-3, is SAVISQKPSRDICQRGTSLTIQCQVDSQVTMMFWYRQQPGQSLTLIATANQGSEATYESGFVIDKFPISRPNLTFSTLTVSNMSPEDSSIYLCSADRASANTIYFGEGSWLTVV.

This clonotype was detected only once. The V call is TRBV7-3, the J call TRBJ2-7, with 10 bases matching TRBD1. The CDR3 runs 15 residues. CDR1 and CDR2 (germline): SGHTA, FQGTGA. V trimming: 5 bases; J trimming: 2 bases; junction bases outside the gene matches: 6. The CDR3 DNA is TGTGCCAGCAGCCTCCCTGGGACAGGGGCCTACGAGCAGTACTTC. Its protein is CASSLPGTGAYEQYF.

There are a few counts of this clonotype. A much larger clone is a single base away; this may be a read error. The rearrangement links TRBV12-3 or TRBV12-4 to TRBJ2-7; 9 bases align to TRBD1. This CDR3 spans 15 amino acids. The CDR3 loop is CTSSHPGQGRHEQYF. For the CDR3, the DNA is TGTACCAGCAGCCATCCGGGACAGGGACGCCACGAGCAGTACTTC.

The chain couples TRBV19 to TRBJ2-7; the D call may be TRBD1 or TRBD2 (5 bases each). The CDR3 length is 15 residues. V dropped 1 base and J dropped 2 bases, with 12 bases sitting between them. Germline V CDR1 and CDR2: LNHDA, SQIVND (reference sequence). This CDR3 reads CASSIAPGRPYEQYF. The DNA for the CDR3 is TGTGCCAGTAGTATAGCACCGGGACGTCCCTACGAGCAGTACTTC.

This clonotype appeared a few times. The V gene is TRBV6-5, the J gene TRBJ1-1, with 7 bases matching TRBD1. Germline V gives CDR1 MNHEY, CDR2 SVGAGI. The CDR3 extends over 15 amino acids. V lost 6 bases, J lost 1 base, and 8 bases stayed unmatched. CDR3 sequence reads: CASRDRQGANTEAFF. The CDR3, as DNA: TGTGCCAGCAGAGATCGACAGGGCGCGAACACTGAAGCTTTCTTT.

The J gene is TRBJ1-1, the V gene TRBV28; 7 nucleotides match TRBD1. The CDR3 totals 17 residues. V was clipped by 10 bases and J by 1 base; unmatched bases: 18. Germline loops: CDR1 MDHEN, CDR2 SYDVKM. CDR3 in DNA: TGTGCCACAGGGGAACCGAGACAGGGATTCGGGAACACTGAAGCTTTCTTT. Its protein product is CATGEPRQGFGNTEAFF. Together with reference TRBV28 and TRBJ1-1, the CDR3 gives the full variable domain: DVKVTQSSRYLVKRTGEKVFLECVQDMDHENMFWYRQDPGLGLRLIYFSYDVKMKEKGDIPEGYSVSREKKERFSLILESASTNQTSMYLCATGEPRQGFGNTEAFFGQGTRLTVV.

This clonotype was found many times. V is TRBV10-3 and J is TRBJ2-7, with 9 bases identical to TRBD1. This CDR3 spans 14 amino acids. V was clipped by 2 bases and J by 5 bases; unmatched bases: 4. Looked up from germline, CDR1 is ENHRY and CDR2 is SYGVKD. CDR3 sequence (DNA): TGTGCCATCAGTGAGGGACAGGGGATCCACGAGCAGTACTTC. This codes for CAISEGQGIHEQYF.

As to this clonotype: The likely explanation is a read error, given a far larger clone one base away. The gene calls are TRBV2 and TRBJ2-2; a possible D gene is TRBD2 (6 bases). Germline V lookup: CDR1 SNHLY, CDR2 FYNNEI. The CDR3 consists of 12 residues. CDR3 in DNA: TGTGCCAGCTCGGGTGGAACCGGGGGGCTGTTTTTT. Its translation is CASSGGTGGLFF.

A word on this clonotype: This may be a read error: a much more frequent sequence differs by one nucleotide. The CDR3 ends on some other residue instead of the conserved phenylalanine or tryptophan, so this is likely a read error. The V call is TRBV4-3, the J call TRBJ1-1, with D uncertain. V was cut by 6 bases and J by 3 bases, with 11 bases left in between. CDR1 and CDR2 from the germline V gene are LGHNA and YSLEER. This CDR3 has 13 amino acids. This CDR3 reads CASSQNQYTEAFL. The CDR3, as DNA: TGCGCCAGCAGTCAAAATCAGTACACTGAAGCTTTCCTT.

The V call is TRBV7-2, the J call TRBJ2-7, with 10 positions matching TRBD2. The CDR3 has 16 residues. V was pared by 5 bases and J by 2 bases, with 9 bases of the junction left unmatched. Germline V gives CDR1 SGHTA, CDR2 FQGNSA. The CDR3 loop reads CASSMTRTSGTYEQYF. The CDR3, as DNA: TGTGCCAGCAGCATGACCCGGACTAGCGGAACCTACGAGCAGTACTTC.

This clonotype was observed many times. DNA of the CDR3: TGCAGTGCTAGAGATGGGGCAGCTGGCTACACCTTC. Translation: CSARDGAAGYTF. This sequence joins TRBV20-1 and TRBJ1-2, with D perhaps matching TRBD1 (5 bases). Trimming removed 0 bases from V and 7 bases from J, with 9 bases in between. The CDR3 runs 12 residues. Germline loops: CDR1 DFQATT, CDR2 SNEGSKA (reference sequence).

This clonotype was seen at least ten times. J is TRBJ1-1 and V is TRBV19, with D uncertain. This CDR3 is built from 14 residues. Germline lookup yields CDR1 LNHDA and CDR2 SQIVND (reference sequence). Trimming removed 8 bases at V and 4 bases at J, with 17 bases between. Here the CDR3 DNA reads TGTGCCAGTCGGGCCTTGGACTGGGGCACTGAAGCTTTCTTT. This translates into CASRALDWGTEAFF.

The V gene is TRBV19, the J gene TRBJ1-2; D perhaps matches TRBD1 (5 bases). Germline CDR1 is LNHDA and CDR2 is SQIVND (reference sequence). This CDR3 region has 12 residues. Trimming left V 5 bases short and J 6 bases short, with 10 bases between. The CDR3 loop is CASSGRANGYTF. The CDR3 nucleotides read TGTGCCAGTAGTGGCAGGGCGAATGGCTACACCTTC.

This clonotype was detected many times. The J gene is TRBJ2-7, the V gene TRBV10-2, with D hard to call. CDR3 length: 14 amino acids. Germline values: CDR1 WSHSY, CDR2 SAAADI. Trimming pared 7 bases from V and 2 bases from J, leaving 15 bases between. The CDR3 DNA sequence: TGCGCCAGCATTAGGTCCCGAACGGCCTACGAGCAGTACTTC. Protein product: CASIRSRTAYEQYF.

The chain has TRBV9 and TRBJ2-2, with D maybe TRBD1 (5 bases). The CDR3 spans 18 residues. The germline V and J ends were trimmed by 2 bases and 0 bases, with 17 bases remaining between them. In germline, CDR1 is SGDLS, CDR2 YYNGEE. CDR3 sequence: CASSVEDRQGANTGELFF. The DNA for the CDR3 is TGTGCCAGCAGCGTTGAAGATAGGCAGGGTGCGAACACCGGGGAGCTGTTTTTT. The full variable domain, completed using reference TRBV9 and TRBJ2-2, is DSGVTQTPKHLITATGQRVTLRCSPRSGDLSVYWYQQSLDQGLQFLIQYYNGEERAKGNILERFSAQQFPDLHSELNLSSLELGDSALYFCASSVEDRQGANTGELFFGEGSRLTVL.

This sequence joins TRBV27 and TRBJ1-2; perhaps TRBD1 as D (5 bases). The germline V gene has CDR1 MNHEY and CDR2 SMNVEV (reference sequence). V was clipped by 10 bases and J by 2 bases, with 20 bases between them. The CDR3 length is 15 residues. The chain's CDR3 is CATRSVGRVNYGYTF. The CDR3 DNA reads TGTGCCACAAGAAGTGTAGGCAGGGTAAACTATGGCTACACCTTC.

Many counts were recorded for this clonotype. J is TRBJ2-7 and V is TRBV7-9, with 11 bases that match TRBD1. Germline CDR1 SEHNR, CDR2 FQNEAQ (reference sequence). The CDR3 has 15 residues. V trimming: 3 bases; J trimming: 2 bases; junction bases outside the gene matches: 3. In DNA, the CDR3 is TGTGCCAGCAGCTTCGGGACAGGGGGACCCTACGAGCAGTACTTC. As protein: CASSFGTGGPYEQYF.

This clonotype was seen ten or more times. The chain links TRBV7-9 to TRBJ1-1; tentatively, D is TRBD1 (6 bases). The CDR3 consists of 14 residues. V was pared by 5 bases and J by 3 bases, with 13 bases between. CDR1 SEHNR and CDR2 FQNEAQ come from the germline V gene (reference sequence). CDR3 sequence reads: CASSIGQSDTEAFF. The CDR3 coding sequence is TGTGCCAGCAGCATCGGACAGTCCGACACTGAAGCTTTCTTT.

This clonotype showed up just a few times. This chain uses TRBV2 with TRBJ2-7, with 7 bases fitting TRBD1. Looked up from germline, CDR1 is SNHLY and CDR2 is FYNNEI. Trimming at V came to 1 base and at J to 2 bases, leaving 5 bases not matched to a gene. The CDR3 length is 15 residues. CDR3 coding DNA: TGTGCCAGCAGTGAAGGGACAGGAGTCGCCTACGAGCAGTACTTC. It yields the protein CASSEGTGVAYEQYF. The full variable domain, completed using reference TRBV2 and TRBJ2-7, is EPEVTQTPSHQVTQMGQEVILRCVPISNHLYFYWYRQILGQKVEFLVSFYNNEISEKSEIFDDQFSVERPDGSNFTLKIRSTKLEDSAMYFCASSEGTGVAYEQYFGPGTRLTVT.

The chain links TRBV9 to TRBJ2-5; D not resolved. Trimming removed 0 bases at V and 2 bases at J, with 11 bases between. CDR1 is SGDLS, CDR2 YYNGEE, per germline. This CDR3 region has 15 residues. The CDR3 region is CASSVGGFPQETQYF. CDR3 coding DNA: TGTGCCAGCAGCGTAGGCGGATTTCCACAAGAGACCCAGTACTTC.

This clonotype was seen many times. This chain uses TRBV20-1 with TRBJ2-7, with a possible D match to TRBD2 (6 bases). The CDR3 consists of 15 residues. CDR1 and CDR2 from the germline V gene are DFQATT and SNEGSKA (reference sequence). The ends were cut back, 3 bases at V and 0 bases at J, with 15 bases in the middle. CDR3 coding DNA: TGCAGTGCTAGGTTTGTAGCGGATAGCTCCTACGAGCAGTACTTC. It yields the protein CSARFVADSSYEQYF.

The rearrangement joins TRBV7-9 to TRBJ2-7; 8 nucleotides line up with TRBD2. The junction had 19 bases not matched to a gene; V was cut back by 0 bases and J by 3 bases. The CDR3 contains 20 residues. From germline, CDR1 is SEHNR and CDR2 FQNEAQ (reference sequence). DNA for the CDR3: TGTGCCAGCAGCTTAGCGGGGGGGAGGACTAGCTCAGAAGTAAACTACGAGCAGTACTTC. Translation gives CASSLAGGRTSSEVNYEQYF.

The chain has TRBV10-3 and TRBJ1-6; the match to TRBD1 covers 10 bases. The germline CDR1 and CDR2 sequences are ENHRY and SYGVKD. The CDR3 is 14 residues long. V trimming: 5 bases; J trimming: 7 bases; junction bases outside the gene matches: 2. Written as DNA, the CDR3 is TGTGCCATCAGTTCGGGACAGGGGAATTCACCCCTCCACTTT. Translated, it gives CAISSGQGNSPLHF.

The J gene is TRBJ2-7, the V gene TRBV10-3; the D call may be TRBD1 or TRBD2 (5 bases each). V was clipped by 6 bases and J by 5 bases, with 17 bases between them. The germline V gene has CDR1 ENHRY and CDR2 SYGVKD. The length of the CDR3 is 14 residues. The CDR3 DNA follows: TGTGCCATCAGCCCGCCGGGTGGGACGGACGAGCAGTACTTC. Its protein product is CAISPPGGTDEQYF.

This clonotype appeared many times. The genes are TRBV24-1 and TRBJ2-7; the D gene is possibly TRBD2 (5 bases). The CDR3 runs 12 residues. CDR1 and CDR2 (germline): KGHDR, SFDVKD. V was trimmed by 2 bases and J by 13 bases, leaving 14 bases between them. The CDR3 loop is CATSDSGRARYF. The CDR3 DNA follows: TGTGCCACCAGTGATTCCGGGCGGGCCAGATACTTC.

As to this clonotype: A far larger clone is only one base removed, so a read error is likely. J is TRBJ2-7 and V is TRBV20-1, with a possible D match to TRBD2 (6 bases). The germline V gene encodes CDR1 DFQATT and CDR2 SNEGSKA (reference sequence). Trimming took 6 bases from V and 2 from J, leaving 14 bases between them. This CDR3 has 13 amino acids. The CDR3 nucleotides are TGCAGTGCCCGGAGGGGCAGCGCCTACGAGCAGTACTTC. It specifies CSARRGSAYEQYF.

This clonotype was found many times. J is TRBJ2-7 and V is TRBV7-9; unclear D gene. With 2 bases removed from V and 5 bases from J, the gap between germline ends came to 7 bases. Germline CDR1 reads SEHNR; CDR2 reads FQNEAQ (reference sequence). CDR3 size: 12 residues. CDR3 protein: CASSLRPDEQYF. DNA of the CDR3: TGTGCCAGCAGCTTACGCCCCGACGAGCAGTACTTC.

V and J are TRBV19 and TRBJ2-7; unclear D gene. This CDR3 is 13 amino acids long. Germline assignment: CDR1 LNHDA and CDR2 SQIVND (reference sequence). V was clipped by 3 bases and J by 7 bases, with 13 bases between them. CDR3 sequence: CASSMAGFDEQYF. The CDR3 DNA is TGTGCCAGTAGTATGGCCGGGTTCGATGAGCAGTACTTC.

Comment on this clonotype: This may be a read error: a much more frequent sequence differs by one nucleotide. The chain combines TRBV10-3 with TRBJ1-2; the D is unclear. The CDR3 has 13 residues. Germline V gives CDR1 ENHRY, CDR2 SYGVKD. V lost 5 bases, J lost 5 bases, and 12 bases lay in between. CDR3 protein: CAISYKSGYGYTF. The CDR3 bases are TGTGCCATCAGTTACAAGTCGGGGTATGGCTACACCTTC.